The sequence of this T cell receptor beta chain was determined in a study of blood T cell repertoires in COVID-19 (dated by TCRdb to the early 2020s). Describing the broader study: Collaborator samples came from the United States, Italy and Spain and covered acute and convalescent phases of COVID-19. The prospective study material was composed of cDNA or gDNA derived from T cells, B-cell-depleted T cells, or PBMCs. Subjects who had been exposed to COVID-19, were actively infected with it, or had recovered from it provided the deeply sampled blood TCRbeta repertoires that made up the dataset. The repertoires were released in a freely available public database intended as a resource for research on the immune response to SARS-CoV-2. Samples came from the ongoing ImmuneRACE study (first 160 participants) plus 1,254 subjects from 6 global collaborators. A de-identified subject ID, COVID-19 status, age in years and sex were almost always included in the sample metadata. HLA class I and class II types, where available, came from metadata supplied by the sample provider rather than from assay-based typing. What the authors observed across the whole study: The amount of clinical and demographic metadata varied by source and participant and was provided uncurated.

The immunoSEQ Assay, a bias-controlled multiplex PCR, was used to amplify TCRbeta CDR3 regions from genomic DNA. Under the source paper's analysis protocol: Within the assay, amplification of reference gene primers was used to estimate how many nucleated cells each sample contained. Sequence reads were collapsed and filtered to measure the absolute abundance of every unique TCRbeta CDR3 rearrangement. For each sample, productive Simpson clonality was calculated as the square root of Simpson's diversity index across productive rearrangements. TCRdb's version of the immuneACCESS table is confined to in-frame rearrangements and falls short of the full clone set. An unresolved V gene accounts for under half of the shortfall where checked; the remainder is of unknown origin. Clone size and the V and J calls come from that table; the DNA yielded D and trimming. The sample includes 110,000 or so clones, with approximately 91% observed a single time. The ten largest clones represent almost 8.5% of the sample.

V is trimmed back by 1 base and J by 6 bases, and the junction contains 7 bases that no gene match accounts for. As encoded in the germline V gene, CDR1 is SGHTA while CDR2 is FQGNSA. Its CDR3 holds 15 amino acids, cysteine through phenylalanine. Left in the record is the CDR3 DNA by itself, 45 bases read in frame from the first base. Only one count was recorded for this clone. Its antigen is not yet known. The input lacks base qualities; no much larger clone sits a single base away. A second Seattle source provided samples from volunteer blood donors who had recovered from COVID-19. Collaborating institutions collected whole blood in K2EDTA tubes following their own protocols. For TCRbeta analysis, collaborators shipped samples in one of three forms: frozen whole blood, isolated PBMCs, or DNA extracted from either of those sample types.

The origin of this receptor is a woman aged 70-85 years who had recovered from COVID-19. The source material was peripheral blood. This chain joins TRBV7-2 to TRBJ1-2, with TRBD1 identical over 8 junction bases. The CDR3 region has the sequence CASSLGGTGYNGYTF. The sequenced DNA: TGTGCCAGCAGCTTAGGTGGGACAGGTTACAATGGCTACACCTTC.